The clone carrying this TCR beta chain was seen at least ten times. The antigen remains undetermined. This sample is drawn from a study of breast tumors, draining lymph nodes, adjacent tissues. Study-wide findings and caveats: Most tumor T cells seemingly derive from lymph node, then expand in tumor.

Samples came from axillary lymph nodes draining the breast cancer. TCRdb re-analysed the multiplex PCR reads in MiXCR, keeping a single row per CDR3 protein. The repertoire holds some 140,000 distinct CDR3 sequences, more than 20% seen once, with around 2.7% in the top ten. CDR1 is SGHTA and CDR2 is FQGNSA in the germline V gene. After removal of 6 bases from V and 9 bases from J, the junction contained 10 bases not matched to a gene. This CDR3 spans 16 amino acids. This chain connects TRBV7-2 to TRBJ2-1; 14 nucleotides agree with TRBD2. The TCR originated in a female donor with breast cancer. Some clones in this sample may be carry-over from other donors' samples. Sequencing input: axillary lymph node tissue. Here the CDR3 DNA reads TGTGCCAGCAGACTCCCGGGACTAGCGGGAGAAAGTGAGCAGTTCTTC. Protein product: CASRLPGLAGESEQFF.